The rows below give T cell receptor beta chains drawn from one sample of a study of blood T cell repertoires in COVID-19. Data came from immunoSEQ multiplex PCR; TCRdb stores just in-frame clones and leaves some out. The data contain 250,000 or so clones, approximately 91% of them seen just once; the ten biggest clones take up 0.94%. Source material: peripheral blood. Source of these receptors: a woman aged 35 to 49 who had recovered from COVID-19. Both conserved end residues are part of each CDR3. D genes are given only for firm matches. Clone size is shown for a subset of rows, as once, few, many or a class of expanded clone.

j_gene	abundance	d_gene	v_gene	CDR3nt	CDR3aa
TRBJ2-7	.	.	TRBV9	TGTGCCAGCAGCGTAGGTGGCGGGACGTACGAGCAGTACTTC	CASSVGGGTYEQYF
TRBJ1-5	few	TRBD1	TRBV9	TGTGCCAGCAGCGTAGGAGGCAGGGGGAATCAGCCCCAGCATTTT	CASSVGGRGNQPQHF
TRBJ2-1	once	TRBD1	TRBV19	TGTGCCAGTAGCAGCGTTTGGGGACAGGGGGGGTATGAGCAGTTCTTC	CASSSVWGQGGYEQFF
TRBJ2-7	few	TRBD2	TRBV5-4	TGTGCCAGCAGCTCGCGGGAGGCCAACTCCTACGAGCAGTACTTC	CASSSREANSYEQYF
TRBJ2-5	medium-sized	.	TRBV4-2	TGTGCCAGCAGCCAAGAAGGGACTGACCTTCCCGAGACCCAGTACTTC	CASSQEGTDLPETQYF
TRBJ2-1	.	TRBD2	TRBV9	TGTGCCAGCAGCGTAGGCGGGGGTCACAATGAGCAGTTCTTC	CASSVGGGHNEQFF
TRBJ1-5	.	.	TRBV19	TGTGCCAGTAGTACAGGGATGGGTCAGCCCCAGCATTTT	CASSTGMGQPQHF
TRBJ2-7	.	TRBD1	TRBV19	TGTGCCAGTAGACAAGGACAGGGGGGCGAGCAGTACTTC	CASRQGQGGEQYF
TRBJ2-1	.	TRBD2	TRBV5-1	TGCGCCAGCAGCTCGATAGCGGGAGGCACTGATGAGCAGTTCTTC	CASSSIAGGTDEQFF
TRBJ2-1	few	.	TRBV3-1/TRBV3-2	TGTGCCAGCAGCCTGACTTCTGGCGATGAGCAGTTCTTC	CASSLTSGDEQFF
TRBJ1-2	.	.	TRBV2	TGTGCCAGCAGTGGGGAAAGATGGACCAGCGGTCTTCTATATGGCTACACCTTC	CASSGERWTSGLLYGYTF
TRBJ2-7	.	.	TRBV2	TGTGCCAGTACCTCTAGTTGGACCTACGAGCAGTACTTC	CASTSSWTYEQYF